This is a list of T cell receptor beta chains from one sample in a study of Ad26.COV2.S vaccination and SARS-CoV-2 variants. This table comes from immunoSEQ multiplex PCR, and its TCRdb copy is limited to in-frame clones, with some not included. The sample holds about 680,000 clones, 80% to 90% seen once. Sequencing was performed on peripheral blood, taken in a trial of Ad26.COV2.S vaccine versus placebo. The receptor set was obtained from a person between 18 and 59 years old who received the Ad26.COV2.S COVID-19 vaccine or a placebo. Both conserved end residues are part of each CDR3. The order of the fields is clone size, J gene, D gene, V gene, CDR3 length, CDR3 DNA, CDR3 protein. The D gene is left open where the match is weak. Clone size is given for some rows only: seen once, a few or many times, or a class if the clone is expanded.

>NA|TRBJ2-1|NA|TRBV2|11
TGTGCCAGCAGTGAGACGGGAGAGCAGTTCTTC
CASSETGEQFF
>NA|TRBJ1-6|NA|TRBV14|14
TGTGCCAGCAGCCCCGGTAGATATAATTCACCCCTCCACTTT
CASSPGRYNSPLHF
>many|TRBJ1-1|TRBD1|TRBV19|13
TGTGCCAGCATGACAGGGCTGAACACTGAAGCTTTCTTT
CASMTGLNTEAFF
>NA|TRBJ1-2|NA|TRBV30|13
TGTGCCTGGAGGTGGAAGGGGAACTATGGCTACACCTTC
CAWRWKGNYGYTF
>NA|TRBJ1-2|NA|TRBV7-9|12
TGTGCCAGCAGCTTTGACAGCCATGGCTACACCTTC
CASSFDSHGYTF
>NA|TRBJ2-2|NA|TRBV19|16
TGTGCCAGTAGTACCTCCCTCGCGACGATTGCCGGGGAGCTGTTTTTT
CASSTSLATIAGELFF
>NA|TRBJ2-1|NA|TRBV6-5|14
TGTGCCAGCAGTTACGGGGGAGTCTGGGATGAGCAGTTCTTC
CASSYGGVWDEQFF
>NA|TRBJ2-5|NA|TRBV3-1/TRBV3-2|13
TGTGCCAGCAGCCAGGTTCTACAAGAGACCCAGTACTTC
CASSQVLQETQYF
>few|TRBJ1-2|NA|TRBV12-3/TRBV12-4|13
TGTGCCAGCAGTTTCGGGGTTAACTATGGCTACACCTTC
CASSFGVNYGYTF
>NA|TRBJ1-3|TRBD1|TRBV7-9|14
TGTGCCAGCACCAAAACGACAGGGCGAAACACCATATATTTT
CASTKTTGRNTIYF
>NA|TRBJ1-5|TRBD1|TRBV2|12
TGTGCCAGCAGTGCGGGACAGCAGCCCCAGCATTTT
CASSAGQQPQHF
>few|TRBJ1-6|NA|TRBV30|19
TGTGCCTGGACCCGCAGACCTGAGGGGATTGCGGCCTATAATTCACCCCTCCACTTT
CAWTRRPEGIAAYNSPLHF
>once|TRBJ1-3|NA|TRBV4-1|15
TGCGCCAGCAGCCAAGGTCGGGATTCTGGAAACACCATATATTTT
CASSQGRDSGNTIYF
>NA|TRBJ2-1|NA|TRBV7-8|15
TGTGCCAGCAGCCCTAGTGGGAGGTTCCTCAATGAGCAGTTCTTC
CASSPSGRFLNEQFF
>NA|TRBJ2-1|TRBD2|TRBV19|13
TGTGCCAGTAAGACTAGCGGGAGCAGTGAGCAGTTCTTC
CASKTSGSSEQFF
>NA|TRBJ1-1|NA|TRBV18|16
TGTGCCAGCTCACCACCTGGGGGACACTCGAACACTGAAGCTTTCTTT
CASSPPGGHSNTEAFF
>once|TRBJ2-1|TRBD2|TRBV3-1/TRBV3-2|20
TGTGCCAGCAGCCAGGTACCGGGACTAGCGGGAGGAAGGGGCTACAATGAGCAGTTCTTC
CASSQVPGLAGGRGYNEQFF
>NA|TRBJ2-2|NA|TRBV24-1|13
TGTGCCATGGGGGACGGGAACACCGGGGAGCTGTTTTTT
CAMGDGNTGELFF
>once|TRBJ2-5|NA|TRBV6-2/TRBV6-3|17
TGTGCCAGCAGTTACCCTATACCGGGACATCTACAAGAGACCCAGTACTTC
CASSYPIPGHLQETQYF
>NA|TRBJ2-7|NA|TRBV19|14
TGTGCCAGTAGTATGGGTAGTGCCACCTACGAGCAGTACTTC
CASSMGSATYEQYF
>NA|TRBJ2-3|NA|TRBV27|14
TGTGCCAGCAGTTTCCCCGTGGGGTCGGGTACGCAGTATTTT
CASSFPVGSGTQYF
>NA|TRBJ2-5|TRBD2|TRBV2|13
TGTGCCAGCAGTGGTAATAGCGGGGAGACCCAGTACTTC
CASSGNSGETQYF
>few|TRBJ1-1|NA|TRBV11-3|13
TGTGCCAGCAGCTTAGATAACAGGGATGAAGCTTTCTTT
CASSLDNRDEAFF
>NA|TRBJ1-2|NA|TRBV24-1|11
TGTGCCGCTGGTAACGGGAATGGCTACACCTTC
CAAGNGNGYTF
>once|TRBJ2-5|NA|TRBV24-1|14
TGTGCCACCCGGGGCCAGGGGATGGCAGAGACCCAGTACTTC
CATRGQGMAETQYF
>NA|TRBJ2-7|NA|TRBV13|17
TGTGCCAGCAGCTTAGGATCAGGCTTACTAAATTCCTACGAGCAGTACTTC
CASSLGSGLLNSYEQYF